The 8 T cell receptor beta chains given below trace back to one sample, sequenced in a study of T-cell reconstitution after alpha-beta-depleted transplantation in children. Unique molecular identifiers were incorporated into the prepared TCRbeta library. TCRdb ran MiXCR on the PCR reads and lists one entry per CDR3 protein. The table includes about 110,000 distinct CDR3 sequences, almost 6.5% detected once. Sample: PBMCs, mostly from graft donor cells, taken 360 days after TCRalphabeta/CD19-depleted stem cell transplant. These receptors all come from a male patient between 2 and 9 years old who had a stem cell transplant for acute lymphoblastic leukemia, so the T cells may come from the graft donor.

As for this clonotype: This may stem from a read error, because a much larger clone lies one nucleotide away. The genes are TRBV12-3 or TRBV12-4 and TRBJ2-1, with D hard to call. The CDR3 has 17 amino acids. The CDR3 loop is CAISFGFKQNTYNEQFF. Here the CDR3 DNA reads TGTGCCATCAGTTTCGGGTTCAAACAGAATACCTACAATGAGCAGTTCTTC.

This chain joins TRBV19 and TRBJ2-1; D is possibly TRBD1 (5 bases). Trimming shortened V by 4 bases and J by 9 bases, and 13 bases separated the two germline ends. Germline V lookup: CDR1 LNHDA, CDR2 SQIVND (reference sequence). The CDR3 contains 13 residues. The chain's CDR3 is CASSTFQGSEQFF. In DNA, the CDR3 is TGTGCCAGTAGTACTTTCCAGGGTAGTGAGCAGTTCTTC.

This clonotype was counted between two and nine times. The V and J genes are TRBV6-2 or TRBV6-3 and TRBJ2-7; tentatively, D is TRBD2 (5 bases). The germline V gene encodes CDR1 MNHEY and CDR2 SVGEGT. CDR3 size: 10 residues. The CDR3 reads CAIGSYEQYF. The CDR3 DNA reads as TGTGCTATAGGGAGTTACGAGCAGTACTTC.

In this sample, this clonotype turned up many times. This chain links TRBV6-2 or TRBV6-3 with TRBJ2-5; 7 positions match TRBD2. CDR3 length equals 15 residues. CDR1 and CDR2 (germline): MNHEY, SVGEGT. V lost 0 bases, J lost 2 bases, and 3 bases stayed unmatched. CDR3 in amino acids: CASSYSAGAQETQYF. CDR3 DNA: TGTGCCAGCAGTTACTCGGCGGGAGCACAAGAGACCCAGTACTTC.

This clonotype came up many times. The chain combines TRBV5-1 with TRBJ2-1, with TRBD2 as a possible D gene (7 bases). Trimming removed 4 bases at V and 5 bases at J, with 16 bases between. The germline CDR1 and CDR2 sequences are SGHRS and YFSETQ. The CDR3 extends over 15 amino acids. As DNA, the CDR3 is TGCGCCAGCAGCCTGTCCCCCGGGGGGCACAATGAGCAGTTCTTC. Encoded protein: CASSLSPGGHNEQFF.

The table lists this clonotype with many counts. The chain combines TRBV27 with TRBJ1-2, with D tentatively TRBD1 (6 bases). The CDR3 runs to 13 residues. Trimming removed 8 bases from V and 8 bases from J, with 18 bases in between. Germline V gene lookup returns CDR1 MNHEY and CDR2 SMNVEV (reference sequence). Here the CDR3 reads CASAGVGVEGYTF. The CDR3 region has the DNA TGTGCCAGCGCAGGGGTAGGAGTCGAGGGCTACACCTTC.

This clonotype was recorded at least ten times. The chain couples TRBV6-1 to TRBJ2-1, with TRBD1 matching 9 bases. This CDR3 spans 16 amino acids. CDR1 and CDR2 from the germline V gene are MNHNS and SASEGT. The ends lost 10 bases at V and 4 bases at J; junction bases unmatched: 14. This chain's CDR3 is CAIRVTRGQGYNEQFF. The CDR3 nucleotides read TGTGCCATTCGAGTGACGAGGGGACAGGGTTACAATGAGCAGTTCTTC.

The sample holds many counts of this clonotype. The rearrangement links TRBV12-3 or TRBV12-4 to TRBJ2-3; 15 bases align to TRBD2. V trimming: 9 bases; J trimming: 5 bases; junction bases outside the gene matches: 3. The CDR3 extends over 14 amino acids. The CDR3 nucleotides are TGTGCCAGTAGGACTAGCGGGGGGGTAGATACGCAGTATTTT. Encoded protein: CASRTSGGVDTQYF.